A single sample is the source of the 3 T cell receptor beta chains below, sequenced in a study of vaccination and CD4 T cells after COVID-19. What these receptors recognize is not known. This sample's treatment: 10-day PBMC culture with coronavirus spike peptide pools or control peptides (ViraFEST assay). Oncomine TCR Beta short-read sequencing was applied to DNA from cultured CD4+ T cells. MiXCR, applied by TCRdb to the PCR reads, yields one record per CDR3 protein. The repertoire consists of over 13,000 distinct CDR3 sequences, with about 24% occurring once and the leading ten covering roughly a sixth. Here the sequenced sample was CD4+ T cells from blood, cultured in vitro, taken after SARS-CoV-2 vaccination. Receptors were obtained from a human donor who had recovered from COVID-19.

This clonotype has only a few counts. The rearrangement uses TRBV9 and TRBJ2-3; TRBD2 matches 10 bases. Looked up from germline, CDR1 is SGDLS and CDR2 is YYNGEE. The CDR3 consists of 16 residues. V was pared by 0 bases and J by 3 bases, with 4 bases of the junction left unmatched. The CDR3, as DNA: TGTGCCAGCAGCGTAGTCCTAGCGGGAGATACAGATACGCAGTATTTT. The encoded protein is CASSVVLAGDTDTQYF.

The chain carries TRBV7-9 and TRBJ2-7; no firm D call. This CDR3 has 12 residues. With 1 base removed from V and 5 bases from J, the gap between germline ends came to 6 bases. CDR1 is SEHNR and CDR2 is FQNEAQ in the germline V gene (reference sequence). The CDR3 protein is CASSLVTDEQYF. DNA of the CDR3: TGTGCCAGCAGCTTAGTTACAGACGAGCAGTACTTC.

The chain joins TRBV2 to TRBJ2-1, with a weak D call TRBD1 (6 bases). The CDR3 sequence is 11 residues long. Germline CDR1 reads SNHLY; CDR2 reads FYNNEI. V lost 6 bases and J 14 bases, leaving 14 bases between the germline ends. The CDR3 protein is CASSAQGFEFF. Here the CDR3 DNA reads TGTGCCAGCAGCGCCCAGGGGTTTGAGTTCTTC. Full variable domain (missing parts from reference TRBV2 and TRBJ2-1): EPEVTQTPSHQVTQMGQEVILRCVPISNHLYFYWYRQILGQKVEFLVSFYNNEISEKSEIFDDQFSVERPDGSNFTLKIRSTKLEDSAMYFCASSAQGFEFFGPGTRLTVL.